This TCR beta chain was documented in a study of T cell changes during pregnancy in multiple sclerosis. This clone appeared once. This CDR3 is 16 amino acids long. The junction had 10 bases not matched to a gene; V was cut back by 4 bases and J by 5 bases. CDR1 MGHRA and CDR2 YSYEKL come from the germline V gene. Sequencing used immunoSEQ multiplex PCR; TCRdb keeps in-frame clones, though not all of them. Of about 80,000 clones in the sample, around 89% are singletons; the top ten hold less than 2.5%. This receptor was identified in a female donor with multiple sclerosis, enrolled in a pregnancy study. The chain uses TRBV4-1 and TRBJ1-2; 10 bases map to TRBD1. The material was peripheral blood, obtained before pregnancy. The CDR3 is CASSLSVMGQGYGYTF. CDR3 nucleotide sequence: TGCGCCAGCAGCCTCAGCGTTATGGGACAGGGGTATGGCTACACCTTC.